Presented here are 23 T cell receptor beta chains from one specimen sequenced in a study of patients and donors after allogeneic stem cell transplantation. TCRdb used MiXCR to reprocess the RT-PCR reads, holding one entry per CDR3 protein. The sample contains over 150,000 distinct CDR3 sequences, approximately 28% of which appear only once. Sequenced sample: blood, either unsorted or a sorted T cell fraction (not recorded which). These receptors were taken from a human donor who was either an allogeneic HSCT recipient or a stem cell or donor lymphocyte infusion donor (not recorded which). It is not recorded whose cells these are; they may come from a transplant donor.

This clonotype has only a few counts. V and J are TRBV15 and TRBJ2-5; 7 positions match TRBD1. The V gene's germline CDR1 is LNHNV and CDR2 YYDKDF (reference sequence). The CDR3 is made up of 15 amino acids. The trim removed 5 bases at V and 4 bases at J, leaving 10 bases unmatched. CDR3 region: CATSADRAWIETQYF. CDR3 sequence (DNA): TGTGCCACCAGCGCCGACAGGGCATGGATAGAGACCCAGTACTTC.

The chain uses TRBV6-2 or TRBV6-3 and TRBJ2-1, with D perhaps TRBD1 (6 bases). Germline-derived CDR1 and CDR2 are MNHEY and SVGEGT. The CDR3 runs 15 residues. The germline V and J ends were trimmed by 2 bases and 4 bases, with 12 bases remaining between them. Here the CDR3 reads CASSYAGTLYNEQFF. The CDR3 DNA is TGTGCCAGCAGTTACGCCGGGACACTTTACAATGAGCAGTTCTTC.

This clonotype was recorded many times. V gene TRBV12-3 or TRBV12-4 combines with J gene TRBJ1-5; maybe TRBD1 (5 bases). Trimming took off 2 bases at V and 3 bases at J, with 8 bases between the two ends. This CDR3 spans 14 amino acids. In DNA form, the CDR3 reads TGTGCCAGCAGTTTACGGGGGGACAATCAGCCCCAGCATTTT. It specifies CASSLRGDNQPQHF.

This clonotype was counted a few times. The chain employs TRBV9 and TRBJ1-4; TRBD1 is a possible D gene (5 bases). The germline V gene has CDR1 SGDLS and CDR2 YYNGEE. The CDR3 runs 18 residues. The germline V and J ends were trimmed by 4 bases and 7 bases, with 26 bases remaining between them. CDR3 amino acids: CASSSFRGAGRVTEKLFF. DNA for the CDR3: TGTGCCAGCAGCTCCTTTAGGGGAGCGGGCAGGGTAACTGAAAAACTGTTTTTT.

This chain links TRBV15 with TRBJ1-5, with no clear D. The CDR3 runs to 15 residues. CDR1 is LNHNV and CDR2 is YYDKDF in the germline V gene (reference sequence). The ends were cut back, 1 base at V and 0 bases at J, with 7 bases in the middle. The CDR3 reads CATSRGRDSNQPQHF. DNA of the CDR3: TGTGCCACCAGCAGAGGACGGGATAGCAATCAGCCCCAGCATTTT.

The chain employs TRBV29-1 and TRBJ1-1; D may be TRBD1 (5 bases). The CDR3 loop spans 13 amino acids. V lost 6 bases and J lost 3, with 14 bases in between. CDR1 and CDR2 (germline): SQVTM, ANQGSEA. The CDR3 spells CSVQGALYTEAFF. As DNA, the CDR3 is TGCAGCGTCCAAGGGGCCCTTTACACTGAAGCTTTCTTT.

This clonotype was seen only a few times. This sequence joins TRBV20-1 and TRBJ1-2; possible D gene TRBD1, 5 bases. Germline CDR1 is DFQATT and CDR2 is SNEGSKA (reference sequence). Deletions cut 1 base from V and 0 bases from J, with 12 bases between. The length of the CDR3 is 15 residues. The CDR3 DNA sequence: TGCAGTGCTAGAGCCCCGGGACGGACTAACTATGGCTACACCTTC. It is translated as CSARAPGRTNYGYTF.

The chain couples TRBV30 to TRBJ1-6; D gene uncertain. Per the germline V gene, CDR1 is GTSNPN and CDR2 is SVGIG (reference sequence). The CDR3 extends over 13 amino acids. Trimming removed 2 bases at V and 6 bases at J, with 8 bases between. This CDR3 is CAWSRQANSPLHF. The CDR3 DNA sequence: TGTGCCTGGAGTCGTCAGGCTAATTCACCCCTCCACTTT.

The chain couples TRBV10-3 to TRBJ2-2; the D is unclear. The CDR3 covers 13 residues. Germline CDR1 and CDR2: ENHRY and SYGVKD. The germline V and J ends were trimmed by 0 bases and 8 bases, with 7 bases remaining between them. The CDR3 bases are TGTGCCATCAGTGAGTCGATAGTGGGGGAGCTGTTTTTT. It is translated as CAISESIVGELFF.

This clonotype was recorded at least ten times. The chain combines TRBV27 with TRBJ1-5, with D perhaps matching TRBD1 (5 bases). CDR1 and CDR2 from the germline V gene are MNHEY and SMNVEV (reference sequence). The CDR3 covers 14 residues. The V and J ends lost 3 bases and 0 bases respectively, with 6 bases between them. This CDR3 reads CASSLQGSNQPQHF. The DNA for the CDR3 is TGTGCCAGCAGTTTGCAGGGTAGCAATCAGCCCCAGCATTTT.

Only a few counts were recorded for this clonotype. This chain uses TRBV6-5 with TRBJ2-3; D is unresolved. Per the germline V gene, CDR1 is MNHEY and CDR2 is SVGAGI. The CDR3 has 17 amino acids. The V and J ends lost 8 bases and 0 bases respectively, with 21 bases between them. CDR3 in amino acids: CASQPWASAPSTDTQYF. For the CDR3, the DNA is TGTGCCAGCCAGCCTTGGGCCTCAGCCCCTAGCACAGATACGCAGTATTTT.

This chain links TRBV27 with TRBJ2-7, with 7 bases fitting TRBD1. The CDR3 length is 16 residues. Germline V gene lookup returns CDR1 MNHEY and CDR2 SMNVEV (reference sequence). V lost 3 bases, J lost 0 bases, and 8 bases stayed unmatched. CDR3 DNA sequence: TGTGCCAGCAGTTTGGGATTGACAGGGCGCTCCTACGAGCAGTACTTC. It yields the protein CASSLGLTGRSYEQYF.

The CDR3, as DNA: TGTGCCAGCAGTGTGAGGCCTACAGGACAAGCTTTCTTT. It translates to CASSVRPTGQAFF. The gene calls are TRBV28 and TRBJ1-1; weak D call: TRBD1 (5 bases). V was pared by 5 bases and J by 9 bases, with 16 bases between. The CDR3 is 13 residues long. CDR1 is MDHEN and CDR2 is SYDVKM in the germline V gene.

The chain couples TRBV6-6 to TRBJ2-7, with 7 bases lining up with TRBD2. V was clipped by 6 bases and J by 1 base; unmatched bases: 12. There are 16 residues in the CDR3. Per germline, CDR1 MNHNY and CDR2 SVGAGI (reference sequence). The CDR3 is CASRRRGDHLSYEQYF. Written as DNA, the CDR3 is TGTGCCAGCAGACGCCGGGGGGACCACCTATCCTACGAGCAGTACTTC.

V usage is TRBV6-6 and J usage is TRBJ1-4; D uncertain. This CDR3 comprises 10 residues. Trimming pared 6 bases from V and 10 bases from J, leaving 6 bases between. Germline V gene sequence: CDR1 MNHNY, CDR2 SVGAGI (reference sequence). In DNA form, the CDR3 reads TGTGCCAGCAGGGAAGGAAAACTGTTTTTT. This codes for CASREGKLFF.

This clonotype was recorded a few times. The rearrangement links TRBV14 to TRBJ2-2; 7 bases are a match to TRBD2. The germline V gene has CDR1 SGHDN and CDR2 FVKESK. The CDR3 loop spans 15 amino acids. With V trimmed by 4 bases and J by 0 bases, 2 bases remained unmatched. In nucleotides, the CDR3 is TGTGCCAGCAGCCCTCTAGCGGCGAACACCGGGGAGCTGTTTTTT. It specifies CASSPLAANTGELFF.

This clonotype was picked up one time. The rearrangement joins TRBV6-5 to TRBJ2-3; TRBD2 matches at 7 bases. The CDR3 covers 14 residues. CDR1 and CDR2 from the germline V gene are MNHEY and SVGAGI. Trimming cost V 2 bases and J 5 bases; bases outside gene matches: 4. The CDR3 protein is CASSYGREQDTQYF. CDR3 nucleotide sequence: TGTGCCAGCAGTTACGGGCGGGAGCAAGATACGCAGTATTTT.

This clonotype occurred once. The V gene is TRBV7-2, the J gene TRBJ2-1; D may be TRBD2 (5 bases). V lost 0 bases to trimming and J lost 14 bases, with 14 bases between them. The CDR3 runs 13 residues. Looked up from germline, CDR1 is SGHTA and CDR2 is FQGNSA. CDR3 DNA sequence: TGTGCCAGCAGCTTAGCGCTCGGAGACTATGAGTTCTTC. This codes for CASSLALGDYEFF.

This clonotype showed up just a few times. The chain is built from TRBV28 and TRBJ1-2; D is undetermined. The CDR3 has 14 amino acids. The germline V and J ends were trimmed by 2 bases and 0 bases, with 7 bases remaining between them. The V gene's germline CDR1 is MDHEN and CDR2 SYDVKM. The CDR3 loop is CASSLAGTNYGYTF. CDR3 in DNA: TGTGCCAGCAGTTTAGCGGGGACTAACTATGGCTACACCTTC.

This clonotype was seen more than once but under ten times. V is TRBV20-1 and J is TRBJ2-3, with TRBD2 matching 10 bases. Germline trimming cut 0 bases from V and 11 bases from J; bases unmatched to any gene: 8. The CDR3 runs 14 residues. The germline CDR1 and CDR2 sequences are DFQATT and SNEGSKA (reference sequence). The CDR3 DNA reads TGCAGTGCTAGAGAAGTCCTAGCGGGAGCCGGGCAGTATTTT. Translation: CSAREVLAGAGQYF.

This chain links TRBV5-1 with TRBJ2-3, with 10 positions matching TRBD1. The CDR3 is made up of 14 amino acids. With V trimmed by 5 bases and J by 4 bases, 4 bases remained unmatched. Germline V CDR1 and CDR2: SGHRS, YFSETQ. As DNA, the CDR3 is TGCGCCAGCAGTTGGACAGGGGGGTCAGATACGCAGTATTTT. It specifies CASSWTGGSDTQYF.

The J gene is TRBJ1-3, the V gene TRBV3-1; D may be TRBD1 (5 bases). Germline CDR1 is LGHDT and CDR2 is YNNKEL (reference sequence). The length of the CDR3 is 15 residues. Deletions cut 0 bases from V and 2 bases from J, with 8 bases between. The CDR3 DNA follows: TGTGCCAGCAGCCAAGAGGGGGGAACTGGAAACACCATATATTTT. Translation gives CASSQEGGTGNTIYF.

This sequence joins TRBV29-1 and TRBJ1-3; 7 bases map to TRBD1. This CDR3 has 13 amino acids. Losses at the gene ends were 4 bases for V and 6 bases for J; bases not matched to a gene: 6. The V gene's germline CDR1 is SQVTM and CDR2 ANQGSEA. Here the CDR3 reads CSVVRDSVNTIYF. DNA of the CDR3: TGCAGCGTTGTCCGGGACAGCGTAAACACCATATATTTT.